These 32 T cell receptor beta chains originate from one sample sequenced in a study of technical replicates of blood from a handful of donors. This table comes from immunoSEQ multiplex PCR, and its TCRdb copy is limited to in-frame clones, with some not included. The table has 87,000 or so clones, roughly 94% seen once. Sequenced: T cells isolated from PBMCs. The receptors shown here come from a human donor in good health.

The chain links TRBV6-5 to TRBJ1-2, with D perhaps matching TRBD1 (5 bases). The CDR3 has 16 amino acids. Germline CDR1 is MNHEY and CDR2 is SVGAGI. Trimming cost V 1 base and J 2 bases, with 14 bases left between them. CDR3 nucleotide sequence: TGTGCCAGCAGTTACTTTCCAGGGTTCCTGAACTATGGCTACACCTTC. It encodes CASSYFPGFLNYGYTF.

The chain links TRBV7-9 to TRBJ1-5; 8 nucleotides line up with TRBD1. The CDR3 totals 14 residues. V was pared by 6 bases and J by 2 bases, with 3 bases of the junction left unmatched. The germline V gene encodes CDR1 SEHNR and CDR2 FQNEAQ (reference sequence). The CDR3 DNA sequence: TGTGCCAGCAGTGTGACAGGGGGCAATCAGCCCCAGCATTTT. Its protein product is CASSVTGGNQPQHF.

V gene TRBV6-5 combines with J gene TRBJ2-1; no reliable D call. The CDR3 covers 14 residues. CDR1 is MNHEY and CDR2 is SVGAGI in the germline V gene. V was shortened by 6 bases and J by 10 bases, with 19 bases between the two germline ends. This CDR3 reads CASSSTKLVREQFF. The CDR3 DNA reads TGTGCCAGCAGCTCCACGAAGCTAGTAAGGGAGCAGTTCTTC.

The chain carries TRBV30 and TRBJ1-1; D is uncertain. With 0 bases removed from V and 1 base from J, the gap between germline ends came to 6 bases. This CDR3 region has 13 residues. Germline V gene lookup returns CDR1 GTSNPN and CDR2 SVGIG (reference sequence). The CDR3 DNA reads TGTGCCTGGAGTGTTCGAGCGAACACTGAAGCTTTCTTT. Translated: CAWSVRANTEAFF.

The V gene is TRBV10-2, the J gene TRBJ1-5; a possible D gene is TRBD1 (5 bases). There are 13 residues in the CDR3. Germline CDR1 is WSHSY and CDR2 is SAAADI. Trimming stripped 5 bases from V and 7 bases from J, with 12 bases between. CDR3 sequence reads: CASSQGNVQPQHF. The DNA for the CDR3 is TGCGCCAGCAGTCAGGGTAACGTCCAGCCCCAGCATTTT.

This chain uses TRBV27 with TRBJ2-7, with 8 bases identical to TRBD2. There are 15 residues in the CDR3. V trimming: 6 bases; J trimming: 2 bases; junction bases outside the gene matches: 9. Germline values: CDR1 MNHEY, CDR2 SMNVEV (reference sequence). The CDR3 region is CASSPTTGGPYEQYF. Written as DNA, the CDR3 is TGTGCCAGCAGCCCTACTACGGGAGGGCCCTACGAGCAGTACTTC.

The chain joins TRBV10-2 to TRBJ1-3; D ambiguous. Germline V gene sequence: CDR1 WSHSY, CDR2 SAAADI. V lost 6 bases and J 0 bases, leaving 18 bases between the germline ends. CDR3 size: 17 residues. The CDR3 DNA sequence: TGCGCCAGCAGGGAGCCCGGCAGCGCTAACTCTGGAAACACCATATATTTT. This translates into CASREPGSANSGNTIYF.

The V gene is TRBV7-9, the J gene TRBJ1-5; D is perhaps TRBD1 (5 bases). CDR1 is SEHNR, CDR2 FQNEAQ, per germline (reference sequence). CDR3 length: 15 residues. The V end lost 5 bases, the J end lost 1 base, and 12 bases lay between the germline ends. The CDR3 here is CASSPGAISNQPQHF. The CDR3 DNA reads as TGTGCCAGCAGCCCTGGGGCGATAAGCAATCAGCCCCAGCATTTT.

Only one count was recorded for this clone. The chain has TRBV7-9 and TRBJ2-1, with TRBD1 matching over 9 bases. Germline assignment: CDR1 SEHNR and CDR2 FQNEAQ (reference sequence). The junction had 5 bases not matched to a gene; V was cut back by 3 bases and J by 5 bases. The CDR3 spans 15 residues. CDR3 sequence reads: CASSLTGGANNEQFF. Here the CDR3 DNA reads TGTGCCAGCAGCTTGACAGGGGGGGCGAACAATGAGCAGTTCTTC. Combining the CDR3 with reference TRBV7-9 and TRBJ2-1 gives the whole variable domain DTGVSQNPRHKITKRGQNVTFRCDPISEHNRLYWYRQTLGQGPEFLTYFQNEAQLEKSRLLSDRFSAERPKGSFSTLEIQRTEQGDSAMYLCASSLTGGANNEQFFGPGTRLTVL.

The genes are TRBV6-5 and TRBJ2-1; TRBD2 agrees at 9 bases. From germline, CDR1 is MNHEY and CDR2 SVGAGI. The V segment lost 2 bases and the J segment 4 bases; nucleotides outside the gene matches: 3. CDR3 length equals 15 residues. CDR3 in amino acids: CASSYATSGYNEQFF. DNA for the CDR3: TGTGCCAGCAGTTACGCTACTAGCGGGTACAATGAGCAGTTCTTC.

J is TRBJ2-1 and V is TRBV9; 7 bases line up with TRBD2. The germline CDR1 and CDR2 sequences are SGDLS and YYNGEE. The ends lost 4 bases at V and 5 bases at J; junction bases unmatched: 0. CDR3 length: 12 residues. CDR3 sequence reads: CASSLADNEQFF. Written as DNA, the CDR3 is TGTGCCAGCAGCCTAGCGGACAATGAGCAGTTCTTC.

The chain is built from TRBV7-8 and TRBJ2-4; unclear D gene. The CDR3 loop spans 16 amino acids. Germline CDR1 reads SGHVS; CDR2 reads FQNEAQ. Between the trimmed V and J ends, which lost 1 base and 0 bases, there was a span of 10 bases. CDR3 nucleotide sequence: TGTGCCAGCAGCTTAGAACGGGTGGGAGCCAAAAACATTCAGTACTTC. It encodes CASSLERVGAKNIQYF.

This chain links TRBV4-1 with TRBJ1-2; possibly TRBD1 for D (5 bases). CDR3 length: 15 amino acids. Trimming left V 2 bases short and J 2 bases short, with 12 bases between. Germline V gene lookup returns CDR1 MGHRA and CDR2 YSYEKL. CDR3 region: CASSQLLGPNYGYTF. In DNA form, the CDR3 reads TGCGCCAGCAGCCAACTTTTGGGGCCCAACTATGGCTACACCTTC.

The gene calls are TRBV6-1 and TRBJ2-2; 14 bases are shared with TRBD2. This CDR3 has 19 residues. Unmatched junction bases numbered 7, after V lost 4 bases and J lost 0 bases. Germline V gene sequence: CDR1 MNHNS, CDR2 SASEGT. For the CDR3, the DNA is TGTGCCAGCAGTGTCCCGACTAGCGGGAGGGATACGAACACCGGGGAGCTGTTTTTT. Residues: CASSVPTSGRDTNTGELFF.

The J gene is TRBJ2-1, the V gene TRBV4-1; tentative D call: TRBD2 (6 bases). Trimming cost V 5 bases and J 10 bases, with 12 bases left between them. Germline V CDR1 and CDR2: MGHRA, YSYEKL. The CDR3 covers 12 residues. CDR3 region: CASSALAREQFF. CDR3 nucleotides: TGCGCCAGCAGCGCACTAGCCCGAGAGCAGTTCTTC.

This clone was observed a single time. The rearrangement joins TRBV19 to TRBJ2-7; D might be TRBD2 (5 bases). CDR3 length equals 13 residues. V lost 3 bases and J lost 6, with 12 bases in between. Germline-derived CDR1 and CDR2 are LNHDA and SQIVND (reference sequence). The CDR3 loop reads CASSIISSSEQYF. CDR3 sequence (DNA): TGTGCCAGTAGTATCATATCTAGCTCCGAGCAGTACTTC.

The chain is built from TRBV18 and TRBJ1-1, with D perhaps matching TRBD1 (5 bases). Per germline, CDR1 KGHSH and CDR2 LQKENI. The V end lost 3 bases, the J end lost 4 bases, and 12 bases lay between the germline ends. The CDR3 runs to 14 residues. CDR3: CASSPSLDSTEAFF. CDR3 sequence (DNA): TGTGCCAGCTCACCGTCCTTAGACAGCACTGAAGCTTTCTTT.

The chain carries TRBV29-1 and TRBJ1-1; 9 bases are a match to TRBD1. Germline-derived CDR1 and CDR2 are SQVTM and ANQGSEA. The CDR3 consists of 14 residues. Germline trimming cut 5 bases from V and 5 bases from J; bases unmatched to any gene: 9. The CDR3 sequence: CSVIQGASGTEAFF. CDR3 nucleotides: TGCAGCGTTATACAGGGGGCGTCAGGAACTGAAGCTTTCTTT.

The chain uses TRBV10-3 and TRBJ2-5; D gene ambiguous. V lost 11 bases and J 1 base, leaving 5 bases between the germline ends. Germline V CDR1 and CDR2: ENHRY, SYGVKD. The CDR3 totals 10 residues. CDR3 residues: CAVGQETQYF. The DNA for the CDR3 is TGTGCCGTCGGCCAAGAGACCCAGTACTTC.

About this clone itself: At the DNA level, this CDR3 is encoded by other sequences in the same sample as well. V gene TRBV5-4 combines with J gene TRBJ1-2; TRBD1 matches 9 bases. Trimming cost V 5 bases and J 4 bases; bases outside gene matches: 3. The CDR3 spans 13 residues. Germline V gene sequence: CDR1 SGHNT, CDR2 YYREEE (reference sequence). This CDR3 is CASRTGGTYGYTF. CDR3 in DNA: TGTGCCAGCAGGACAGGGGGTACCTATGGCTACACCTTC.

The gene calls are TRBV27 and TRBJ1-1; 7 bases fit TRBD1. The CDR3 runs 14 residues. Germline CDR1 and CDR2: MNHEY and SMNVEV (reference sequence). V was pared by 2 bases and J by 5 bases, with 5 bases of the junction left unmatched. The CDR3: CASSLDGRGTEAFF. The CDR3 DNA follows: TGTGCCAGCAGTTTAGACGGCAGGGGGACTGAAGCTTTCTTT.

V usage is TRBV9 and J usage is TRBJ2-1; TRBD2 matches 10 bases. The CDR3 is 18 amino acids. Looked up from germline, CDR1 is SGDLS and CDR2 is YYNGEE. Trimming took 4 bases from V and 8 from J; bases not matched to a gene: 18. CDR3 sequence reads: CASSYKTLAGDQSDEQFF. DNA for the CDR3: TGTGCCAGCAGCTATAAAACTCTAGCGGGAGACCAATCGGATGAGCAGTTCTTC.

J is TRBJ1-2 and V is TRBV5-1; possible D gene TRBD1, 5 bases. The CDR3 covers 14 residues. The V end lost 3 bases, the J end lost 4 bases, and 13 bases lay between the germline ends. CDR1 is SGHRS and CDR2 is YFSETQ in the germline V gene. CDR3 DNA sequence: TGCGCCAGCAGCTCATCCGACAGCCCCTATGGCTACACCTTC. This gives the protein CASSSSDSPYGYTF.

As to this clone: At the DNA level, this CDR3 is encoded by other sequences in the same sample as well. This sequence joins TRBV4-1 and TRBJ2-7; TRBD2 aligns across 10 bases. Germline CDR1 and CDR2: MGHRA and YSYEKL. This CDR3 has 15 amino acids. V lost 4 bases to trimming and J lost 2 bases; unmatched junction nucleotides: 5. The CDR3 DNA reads TGCGCCAGCAGCCCATTAGCGGGAGGCCCCTACGAGCAGTACTTC. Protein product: CASSPLAGGPYEQYF.

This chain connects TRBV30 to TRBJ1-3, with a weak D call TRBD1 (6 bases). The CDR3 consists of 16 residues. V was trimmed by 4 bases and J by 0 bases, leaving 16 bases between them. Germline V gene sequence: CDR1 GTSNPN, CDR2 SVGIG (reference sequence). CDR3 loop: CAWTAAGDFSGNTIYF. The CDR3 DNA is TGTGCCTGGACCGCAGCAGGGGATTTCTCTGGAAACACCATATATTTT.

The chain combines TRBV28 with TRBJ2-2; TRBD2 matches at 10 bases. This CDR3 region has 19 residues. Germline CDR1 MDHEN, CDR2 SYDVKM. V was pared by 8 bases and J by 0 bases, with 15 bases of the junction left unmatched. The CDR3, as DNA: TGTGCCAGCCCCCGAGAGATAGCGGGAGGCCCTGCGAACACCGGGGAGCTGTTTTTT. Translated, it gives CASPREIAGGPANTGELFF.

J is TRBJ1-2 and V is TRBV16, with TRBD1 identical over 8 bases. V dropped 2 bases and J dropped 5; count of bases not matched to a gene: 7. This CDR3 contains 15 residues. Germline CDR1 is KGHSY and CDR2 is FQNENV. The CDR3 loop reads CASSQQDRAEYGYTF. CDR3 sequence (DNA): TGTGCCAGCAGCCAACAGGACAGGGCGGAATATGGCTACACCTTC.

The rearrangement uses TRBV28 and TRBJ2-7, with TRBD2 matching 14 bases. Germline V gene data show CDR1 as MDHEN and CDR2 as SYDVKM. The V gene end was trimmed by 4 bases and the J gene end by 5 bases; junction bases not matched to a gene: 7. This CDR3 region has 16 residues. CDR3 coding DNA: TGTGCCAGCAGTTCCCGGACTAGCGGGAGGTGGAACGAGCAGTACTTC. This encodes CASSSRTSGRWNEQYF.

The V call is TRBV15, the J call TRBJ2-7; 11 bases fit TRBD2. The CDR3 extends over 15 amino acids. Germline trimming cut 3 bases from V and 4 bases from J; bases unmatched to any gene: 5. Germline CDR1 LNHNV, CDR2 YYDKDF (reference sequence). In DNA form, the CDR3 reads TGTGCCACCAGCAGGGACGGGACTAGCGGATACGAGCAGTACTTC. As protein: CATSRDGTSGYEQYF.

CDR3 protein: CASSFDLTGYGYTF. The CDR3 DNA is TGTGCCAGCAGCTTCGATCTTACAGGTTATGGCTACACCTTC. The V and J genes are TRBV27 and TRBJ1-2; TRBD1 might be the D (5 bases). Trimming left V 6 bases short and J 5 bases short, with 16 bases between. The CDR3 spans 14 residues. Germline loops: CDR1 MNHEY, CDR2 SMNVEV (reference sequence).

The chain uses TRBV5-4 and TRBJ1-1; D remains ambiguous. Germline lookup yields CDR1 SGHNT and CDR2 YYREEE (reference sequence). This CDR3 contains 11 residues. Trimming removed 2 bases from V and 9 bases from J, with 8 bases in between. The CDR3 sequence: CASSFGQKAFF. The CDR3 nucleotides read TGTGCCAGCAGCTTTGGGCAGAAAGCTTTCTTT.

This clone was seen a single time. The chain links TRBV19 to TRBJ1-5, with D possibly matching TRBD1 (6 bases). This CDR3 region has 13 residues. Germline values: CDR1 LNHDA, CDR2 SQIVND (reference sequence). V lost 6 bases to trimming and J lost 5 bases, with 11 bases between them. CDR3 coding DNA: TGTGCCAGTAGGGACGGACAGTATCAGCCCCAGCATTTT. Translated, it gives CASRDGQYQPQHF.